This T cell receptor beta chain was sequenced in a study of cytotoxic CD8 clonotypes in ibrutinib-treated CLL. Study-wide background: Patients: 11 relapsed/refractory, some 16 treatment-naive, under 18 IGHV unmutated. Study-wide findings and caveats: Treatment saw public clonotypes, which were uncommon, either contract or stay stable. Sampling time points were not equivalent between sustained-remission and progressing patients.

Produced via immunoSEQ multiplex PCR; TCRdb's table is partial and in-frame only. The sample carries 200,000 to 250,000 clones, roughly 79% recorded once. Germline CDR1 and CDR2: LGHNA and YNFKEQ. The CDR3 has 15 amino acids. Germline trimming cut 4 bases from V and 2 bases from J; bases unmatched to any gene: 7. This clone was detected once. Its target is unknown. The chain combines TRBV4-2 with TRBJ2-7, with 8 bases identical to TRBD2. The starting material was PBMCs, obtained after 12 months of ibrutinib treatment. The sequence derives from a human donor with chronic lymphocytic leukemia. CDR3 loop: CASSPQRGRPYEQYF. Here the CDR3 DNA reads TGTGCCAGCAGCCCCCAGCGGGGGCGACCCTACGAGCAGTACTTC.